This TCR beta chain emerged from a study of T cell changes during pregnancy in multiple sclerosis. V was clipped by 2 bases and J by 9 bases; unmatched bases: 13. Germline values: CDR1 KGHSH, CDR2 LQKENI. This CDR3 comprises 16 residues. Method: immunoSEQ multiplex PCR; TCRdb's copy keeps in-frame clones and lacks some. The table has some 60,000 clones, 85% to 90% seen once. The J gene is TRBJ1-1, the V gene TRBV18, with 9 bases aligning to TRBD1. The sample comprised peripheral blood from another person, used as feeder cells. This TCR came from a human donor whose cells served as feeder cells for cultures in a pregnancy study. The CDR3 loop is CASSPEGQGGAGKAFF. The CDR3 DNA sequence: TGTGCCAGCTCACCAGAGGGACAGGGAGGTGCTGGGAAAGCTTTCTTT.